This is a list of T cell receptor beta chains from one sample in a study of blood T cell repertoires in COVID-19. This table comes from immunoSEQ multiplex PCR, and its TCRdb copy is limited to in-frame clones, with some not included. The profile covers around 290,000 clones, with 80% to 90% appearing a single time and about 7.8% taken by the ten largest. Sequenced input: peripheral blood. These receptors all stem from a woman between 50 and 59 years old who had recovered from COVID-19. The CDR3 runs from the conserved cysteine through the conserved F or W. D genes are given only for firm matches. Clone size is not always given. Where it is, it says once, few, many or a class for expanded clones.

d_call	j_call	v_call	clone_size	cdr3_aa	cdr3_nt
-	TRBJ1-2	TRBV9	-	CASSVGPANYGYTF	TGTGCCAGCAGCGTAGGTCCAGCTAACTATGGCTACACCTTC
TRBD1	TRBJ2-5	TRBV30	-	CAWSVGTGPGTQYF	TGTGCCTGGAGTGTAGGGACAGGCCCGGGTACCCAGTACTTC
-	TRBJ2-3	TRBV27	once	CASSRVGGTDTQYF	TGTGCCAGCAGTCGGGTAGGGGGTACAGATACGCAGTATTTT
-	TRBJ2-3	TRBV11-2	-	CASSFKTVRSADTQYF	TGTGCCAGCAGCTTTAAGACAGTTAGGAGCGCGGATACGCAGTATTTT
-	TRBJ1-1	TRBV3-1/TRBV3-2	-	CASSQNSRNTEAFF	TGTGCCAGCAGCCAAAACAGCAGGAACACTGAAGCTTTCTTT
TRBD1	TRBJ2-7	TRBV2	-	CASRSGQGREQYF	TGTGCCAGCAGGTCGGGACAGGGCCGCGAGCAGTACTTC
-	TRBJ1-5	TRBV30	-	CAWSAGVQPQHF	TGTGCCTGGAGTGCAGGGGTTCAGCCCCAGCATTTT
TRBD2	TRBJ2-1	TRBV6-5	-	CASSYLAGGVDEQFF	TGTGCCAGCAGTTACTTAGCGGGGGGCGTGGATGAGCAGTTCTTC
TRBD1	TRBJ1-2	TRBV27	once	CASSFSYRGPYGYTF	TGTGCCAGCAGTTTCTCCTACAGGGGCCCATATGGCTACACCTTC
TRBD1	TRBJ2-1	TRBV18	-	CASSPAPVLTGIEQFF	TGTGCCAGCTCACCAGCTCCGGTCTTGACAGGGATTGAGCAGTTCTTC
-	TRBJ2-2	TRBV7-3	-	CASSLSTVSTGELFF	TGTGCCAGCAGCCTTTCGACAGTTTCCACCGGGGAGCTGTTTTTT
TRBD1	TRBJ1-5	TRBV6-5	-	CATTQGVDQPQHF	TGTGCCACCACACAGGGGGTCGATCAGCCCCAGCATTTT
-	TRBJ1-2	TRBV10-3	once	CAISEEDYGYTF	TGTGCCATCAGTGAGGAGGACTATGGCTACACCTTC
-	TRBJ1-5	TRBV28	-	CASSGSNQPQHF	TGTGCCAGCAGCGGTTCCAATCAGCCCCAGCATTTT
-	TRBJ1-1	TRBV25-1	many	CASSEYRTGGSTEAFF	TGTGCCAGCAGTGAATATAGGACGGGGGGGAGCACTGAAGCTTTCTTT